The 10 T cell receptor beta chains given below trace back to one sample, sequenced in a study of blood T cell repertoires in COVID-19. Measured with immunoSEQ multiplex PCR; TCRdb has only the in-frame clones, and not every one. The table lists under 300,000 clones, 65% to 90% of them singletons. Sequenced sample: peripheral blood. The origin of the receptors is a human donor in a cohort sampled during active COVID-19.

The chain is built from TRBV4-3 and TRBJ1-2, with D possibly TRBD1 on 5 matching bases. The CDR3 is 14 residues long. With 4 bases removed from V and 7 bases from J, the gap between germline ends came to 16 bases. Germline V gene sequence: CDR1 LGHNA, CDR2 YSLEER. The CDR3 region has the DNA TGCGCCAGCAGCCTCACAGGTAGGGGCTCTGGCTACACCTTC. This translates into CASSLTGRGSGYTF.

The J gene is TRBJ1-6, the V gene TRBV28; D is perhaps TRBD1 (5 bases). The ends were cut back, 3 bases at V and 7 bases at J, with 13 bases in the middle. Germline V lookup: CDR1 MDHEN, CDR2 SYDVKM. The CDR3 has 15 amino acids. Written as DNA, the CDR3 is TGTGCCAGCAGTTTCTCCGGGGGTTTCAATTCACCCCTCCACTTT. As protein: CASSFSGGFNSPLHF.

The gene calls are TRBV4-1 and TRBJ2-2, with a possible D match to TRBD2 (7 bases). Germline values: CDR1 MGHRA, CDR2 YSYEKL. The CDR3 runs 17 residues. Trimming stripped 6 bases from V and 4 bases from J, with 21 bases between. The DNA of the CDR3 is TGCGCCAGCAGGAACCTGGGAGGGGGGCTCGGCACCGGGGAGCTGTTTTTT. It yields the protein CASRNLGGGLGTGELFF.

The chain couples TRBV19 to TRBJ1-2; tentative D call: TRBD1 (6 bases). Trimming removed 5 bases at V and 5 bases at J, with 9 bases between. The germline V gene has CDR1 LNHDA and CDR2 SQIVND (reference sequence). The CDR3 loop spans 12 amino acids. The chain's CDR3 is CASSGQIYGYTF. The CDR3 DNA follows: TGTGCCAGTAGTGGACAGATATATGGCTACACCTTC. The whole variable domain, filled in from reference TRBV19 and TRBJ1-2, reads DGGITQSPKYLFRKEGQNVTLSCEQNLNHDAMYWYRQDPGQGLRLIYYSQIVNDFQKGDIAEGYSVSREKKESFPLTVTSAQKNPTAFYLCASSGQIYGYTFGSGTRLTVV.

The chain couples TRBV5-6 to TRBJ1-5, with 7 bases aligning to TRBD1. V shed 6 bases, J shed 0 bases, and the junction held 9 bases outside the gene matches. Per germline, CDR1 SGHDT and CDR2 YYEEEE. This CDR3 is built from 16 residues. The CDR3 here is CASTNRGENSNQPQHF. CDR3 in DNA: TGTGCCAGCACAAACAGGGGTGAGAATAGCAATCAGCCCCAGCATTTT.

This chain joins TRBV6-5 and TRBJ2-1, with D perhaps matching TRBD1 (6 bases). Germline V gene sequence: CDR1 MNHEY, CDR2 SVGAGI. The CDR3 consists of 15 residues. Trimming shortened V by 6 bases and J by 5 bases, and 17 bases separated the two germline ends. CDR3 residues: CASRSQGLGHNEQFF. The DNA of the CDR3 is TGTGCCAGCAGATCACAGGGATTAGGACACAATGAGCAGTTCTTC.

With respect to this clone: An end of the junction does not agree with germline; a read error may underlie this. The V gene is TRBV15, the J gene TRBJ2-7, with D hard to call. Germline CDR1 and CDR2: LNHNV and YYDKDF (reference sequence). This CDR3 comprises 12 residues. CDR3 in DNA: TGTGCCACCAGCAGTAGCTCCCACGAGCAGTACTTC. Residues: CATSSSSHEQYF. Full variable domain (rest looked up from reference TRBV15 and TRBJ2-7): DAMVIQNPRYQVTQFGKPVTLSCSQTLNHNVMYWYQQKSSQAPKLLFHYYDKDFNNEADTPDNFQSRRPNTSFCFLDIRSPGLGDTAMYLCATSSSSHEQYFGPGTRLTVT.

In nucleotides, the CDR3 is TGCAGTGCTCACGGGAACACTGAAGCTTTCTTT. Its protein product is CSAHGNTEAFF. The gene calls are TRBV20-1 and TRBJ1-1; no firm D call. Germline CDR1 reads DFQATT; CDR2 reads SNEGSKA (reference sequence). Trimming removed 5 bases at V and 1 base at J, with 5 bases between. The CDR3 runs to 11 residues.

The chain uses TRBV5-8 and TRBJ2-7, with 10 bases that match TRBD2. Trimming took 2 bases from V and 6 from J; bases not matched to a gene: 8. Germline CDR1 and CDR2: SGHTS and YDEGEE. This CDR3 comprises 15 residues. In nucleotides, the CDR3 is TGTGCCAGCAGCTTACAAGCGGGAGGGCCTTTCGAGCAGTACTTC. This codes for CASSLQAGGPFEQYF.

The V and J genes are TRBV4-2 and TRBJ2-3; 11 bases map to TRBD2. Per the germline V gene, CDR1 is LGHNA and CDR2 is YNFKEQ. The CDR3 contains 18 residues. Trimming removed 1 base from V and 1 base from J; junction bases left unmatched: 7. CDR3 DNA sequence: TGTGCCAGCAGCCAAGTTCCTAGCGGGAGGCCAGGCACAGATACGCAGTATTTT. This encodes CASSQVPSGRPGTDTQYF.